What follows are 32 T cell receptor beta chains derived from one specimen sequenced in a study of cytomegalovirus exposure and HLA in healthy donors. Vbeta (60) and Jbeta (13) primers were used in the PCR. Sequencing was performed with immunoSEQ multiplex PCR; in TCRdb, only in-frame clones are kept and a portion is missing. The sample consists of roughly 120,000 clones, 50% to 65% of them appearing once. The sample consisted of PBMCs. These receptors were obtained from a woman aged 40 to 50 in good health and CMV-seropositive.

The V gene is TRBV7-6, the J gene TRBJ1-4, with D maybe TRBD1 (5 bases). Deletions cut 3 bases from V and 3 bases from J, with 11 bases between. CDR3 length: 15 amino acids. Per germline, CDR1 SGHVS and CDR2 FNYEAQ. The CDR3 is CASSFRGLANEKLFF. CDR3 bases: TGTGCCAGCAGCTTTAGGGGACTAGCTAATGAAAAACTGTTTTTT.

This sequence joins TRBV28 and TRBJ2-1; D not resolved. From germline, CDR1 is MDHEN and CDR2 SYDVKM. The CDR3 extends over 13 amino acids. Trimming cost V 5 bases and J 7 bases, with 12 bases left between them. CDR3 DNA: TGTGCCAGCAGTCCCTTATCCGCGAATGAGCAGTTCTTC. Translation gives CASSPLSANEQFF.

This rearrangement joins TRBV25-1 to TRBJ2-1, with D possibly matching TRBD2 (5 bases). The V gene's germline CDR1 is MGHDK and CDR2 SYGVNS. The CDR3 extends over 15 amino acids. The V and J ends lost 1 base and 5 bases respectively, with 12 bases between them. CDR3: CASSEWASRHNEQFF. CDR3 coding DNA: TGTGCCAGCAGTGAATGGGCTAGCCGCCACAATGAGCAGTTCTTC.

The chain is built from TRBV11-2 and TRBJ1-6, with unresolved D. Trimming pared 5 bases from V and 11 bases from J, leaving 22 bases between. In germline, CDR1 is SGHAT, CDR2 FQNNGV. The CDR3 sequence is 16 residues long. CDR3 sequence: CASSRNPQREAPPLHF. The CDR3 nucleotides read TGTGCCAGCAGCCGCAACCCTCAGCGAGAGGCTCCACCCCTCCACTTT.

The gene calls are TRBV4-3 and TRBJ2-2; 9 bases agree with TRBD2. There are 15 residues in the CDR3. Trimming took 6 bases from V and 6 from J; bases not matched to a gene: 8. The germline V gene encodes CDR1 LGHNA and CDR2 YSLEER. In nucleotides, the CDR3 is TGCGCCAGCAGAGCCCAGGGACTAGCAGCCGGGGAGCTGTTTTTT. Encoded protein: CASRAQGLAAGELFF.

In its sample, this clone was seen a few times. The V call is TRBV7-9, the J call TRBJ2-7; 11 bases align to TRBD2. This CDR3 has 17 residues. Germline CDR1 SEHNR, CDR2 FQNEAQ (reference sequence). V shed 6 bases, J shed 6 bases, and the junction held 16 bases outside the gene matches. CDR3 loop: CASSYRTSGLVPAEQYF. CDR3 in DNA: TGTGCCAGCAGTTATCGGACTAGCGGGTTGGTCCCCGCCGAGCAGTACTTC.

This chain connects TRBV7-9 to TRBJ1-2; 11 bases line up with TRBD1. V trimming: 3 bases; J trimming: 5 bases; junction bases outside the gene matches: 2. Germline lookup yields CDR1 SEHNR and CDR2 FQNEAQ (reference sequence). This CDR3 is 14 amino acids long. The CDR3 spells CASSFGQGAYGYTF. In nucleotides, the CDR3 is TGTGCCAGCAGCTTCGGACAGGGGGCATATGGCTACACCTTC.

The chain is built from TRBV5-6 and TRBJ2-7; 7 positions match TRBD1. V lost 0 bases, J lost 3 bases, and 3 bases stayed unmatched. Germline CDR1 is SGHDT and CDR2 is YYEEEE. The CDR3 spans 14 residues. Here the CDR3 reads CASSLGQGFYEQYF. CDR3 DNA sequence: TGTGCCAGCAGCTTGGGACAGGGATTCTACGAGCAGTACTTC. The whole variable domain, remainder taken from reference TRBV5-6 and TRBJ2-7, is DAGVTQSPTHLIKTRGQQVTLRCSPKSGHDTVSWYQQALGQGPQFIFQYYEEEERQRGNFPDRFSGHQFPNYSSELNVNALLLGDSALYLCASSLGQGFYEQYFGPGTRLTVT.

This clone appeared a few times. The rearrangement joins TRBV28 to TRBJ2-4; 10 bases fit TRBD2. Germline V gene sequence: CDR1 MDHEN, CDR2 SYDVKM. The J segment lost 8 bases and the V segment lost 5 bases, leaving 9 bases of the junction unmatched. This CDR3 comprises 15 residues. Here the CDR3 reads CASSISGRASYIQYF. The CDR3 bases are TGTGCCAGCAGTATAAGCGGGAGGGCATCATACATTCAGTACTTC. Full variable domain (rest looked up from reference TRBV28 and TRBJ2-4): DVKVTQSSRYLVKRTGEKVFLECVQDMDHENMFWYRQDPGLGLRLIYFSYDVKMKEKGDIPEGYSVSREKKERFSLILESASTNQTSMYLCASSISGRASYIQYFGAGTRLSVL.

In DNA form, the CDR3 reads TGTGCCAGTAGTGTTAGGGACTCCACCTACGAGCAGTACTTC. Amino acid sequence: CASSVRDSTYEQYF. This chain uses TRBV19 with TRBJ2-7, with D perhaps matching TRBD2 (6 bases). This CDR3 spans 14 amino acids. Trimming removed 5 bases from V and 2 bases from J, with 13 bases in between. Germline V CDR1 and CDR2: LNHDA, SQIVND (reference sequence).

V is TRBV14 and J is TRBJ2-5; the D gene is possibly TRBD2 (7 bases). The J call may not be correct, given that the DNA end is closer to TRBJ2-7. Germline-derived CDR1 and CDR2 are SGHDN and FVKESK. CDR3 length equals 15 residues. The CDR3 DNA reads TGTGCCAGCAGCCAATTGGGCGGGGGCGCCTACGAGCAGTACTTC. Translation: CASSQLGGGAYEQYF.

This clone has just a few counts. This CDR3 is CASSTGNSYEQYF. The CDR3 coding sequence is TGTGCCAGCAGTACGGGGAACTCCTACGAGCAGTACTTC. The J gene is TRBJ2-7, the V gene TRBV27; D possibly corresponds to TRBD2 (5 bases). CDR3 size: 13 residues. The germline V gene encodes CDR1 MNHEY and CDR2 SMNVEV (reference sequence). Trimming cost V 5 bases and J 0 bases, with 8 bases left between them.

The rearrangement joins TRBV4-1 to TRBJ1-4; the match to TRBD1 covers 8 bases. Germline-derived CDR1 and CDR2 are MGHRA and YSYEKL. This CDR3 comprises 15 residues. J lost 8 bases, V lost 5 bases, and 10 bases had no gene match. CDR3 bases: TGCGCCAGCAGCTTTCCGGGACAGGTTTTCGAAAAACTGTTTTTT. Amino acids: CASSFPGQVFEKLFF.

The genes are TRBV28 and TRBJ2-7; 8 bases are shared with TRBD1. Per the germline V gene, CDR1 is MDHEN and CDR2 is SYDVKM. The CDR3 covers 16 residues. Unmatched junction bases numbered 9, after V lost 5 bases and J lost 0 bases. CDR3 DNA: TGTGCCAGCAGTAACTTTCAGGGGGCCAGCTCCTACGAGCAGTACTTC. As protein: CASSNFQGASSYEQYF.

The V call is TRBV27, the J call TRBJ1-5; maybe TRBD1 (5 bases). The germline gives CDR1 MNHEY, CDR2 SMNVEV (reference sequence). This CDR3 spans 14 amino acids. Trimming cost V 6 bases and J 3 bases, with 12 bases left between them. CDR3 sequence (DNA): TGTGCCAGCAGCCGCAACAGGTACAATCAGCCCCAGCATTTT. Translating it yields CASSRNRYNQPQHF.

In nucleotides, the CDR3 is TGTGCCAGCAGCTCCGGACTAGCGGGAGAGACCCAGTACTTC. Translation: CASSSGLAGETQYF. This chain uses TRBV7-2 with TRBJ2-5, with TRBD2 matching 11 bases. Germline CDR1 reads SGHTA; CDR2 reads FQGNSA. The CDR3 length is 14 residues. The J segment lost 4 bases and the V segment lost 4 bases, leaving 2 bases of the junction unmatched.

The chain couples TRBV5-6 to TRBJ2-1, with a possible D match to TRBD2 (6 bases). CDR1 is SGHDT, CDR2 YYEEEE, per germline. This CDR3 region has 15 residues. Trimming removed 1 base at V and 4 bases at J, with 12 bases between. CDR3 loop: CASSLRLVMYNEQFF. The CDR3 coding sequence is TGTGCCAGCAGCTTGCGACTAGTCATGTACAATGAGCAGTTCTTC.

This clone was counted a few times. The genes are TRBV19 and TRBJ2-5; 10 bases line up with TRBD2. Germline CDR1 LNHDA, CDR2 SQIVND (reference sequence). This CDR3 is built from 13 residues. V lost 9 bases, J lost 1 base, and 2 bases stayed unmatched. This CDR3 reads CASRLAGQETQYF. The CDR3, as DNA: TGTGCCAGCCGACTAGCGGGCCAAGAGACCCAGTACTTC.

J is TRBJ2-7 and V is TRBV5-6; D gene uncertain. With 2 bases removed from V and 7 bases from J, the gap between germline ends came to 10 bases. Germline V gene sequence: CDR1 SGHDT, CDR2 YYEEEE. The length of the CDR3 is 12 residues. CDR3 sequence reads: CASSFTFGEQYF. CDR3 bases: TGTGCCAGCAGCTTTACCTTCGGGGAGCAGTACTTC.

J is TRBJ2-4 and V is TRBV6-1; D call uncertain. CDR1 and CDR2 from the germline V gene are MNHNS and SASEGT. Trimming removed 3 bases from V and 3 bases from J, with 9 bases in between. This CDR3 has 14 amino acids. The CDR3 DNA reads TGTGCCAGCAGTGACCCGGGTGGCAAAAACATTCAGTACTTC. This encodes CASSDPGGKNIQYF.

The rearrangement links TRBV4-1 to TRBJ1-6; 11 bases match TRBD1. Germline values: CDR1 MGHRA, CDR2 YSYEKL. The CDR3 spans 14 residues. The trim removed 5 bases at V and 9 bases at J, leaving 3 bases unmatched. CDR3 DNA sequence: TGCGCCAGCAGCTCAGGACAGGGGGCTTCACCCCTCCACTTT. Encoded protein: CASSSGQGASPLHF.

V and J are TRBV9 and TRBJ2-7; TRBD2 matches 10 bases. This CDR3 is built from 15 residues. The V gene end was trimmed by 0 bases and the J gene end by 6 bases; junction bases not matched to a gene: 6. Germline-derived CDR1 and CDR2 are SGDLS and YYNGEE. The CDR3 DNA follows: TGTGCCAGCAGCGTAGATCTAGCGGGGGCCGGCGAGCAGTACTTC. Translated: CASSVDLAGAGEQYF.

The chain is built from TRBV9 and TRBJ2-1; 7 bases map to TRBD2. V was clipped by 0 bases and J by 6 bases; unmatched bases: 9. CDR3 length: 16 residues. Germline CDR1 SGDLS, CDR2 YYNGEE. The CDR3 region has the DNA TGTGCCAGCAGCGTAGCTGGCGCTAGCGGAGTCAATGAGCAGTTCTTC. As protein: CASSVAGASGVNEQFF.

The CDR3 nucleotides are TGTGCCAGCAGCTTTCCTAGCGGGGGTTACAATGAGCAGTTCTTC. It yields the protein CASSFPSGGYNEQFF. This rearrangement joins TRBV5-4 to TRBJ2-1; 10 bases match TRBD2. CDR1 is SGHNT, CDR2 YYREEE, per germline (reference sequence). V was clipped by 2 bases and J by 4 bases; unmatched bases: 3. The CDR3 spans 15 residues. Based on the CDR3 plus reference TRBV5-4 and TRBJ2-1, the full variable domain is ETGVTQSPTHLIKTRGQQVTLRCSSQSGHNTVSWYQQALGQGPQFIFQYYREEENGRGNFPPRFSGLQFPNYSSELNVNALELDDSALYLCASSFPSGGYNEQFFGPGTRLTVL.

The J gene is TRBJ1-5, the V gene TRBV6-1; unclear D gene. Germline CDR1 MNHNS, CDR2 SASEGT. The CDR3 has 12 amino acids. V lost 6 bases and J lost 3, with 6 bases in between. In DNA form, the CDR3 reads TGTGCCAGCAGATCCTCCAATCAGCCCCAGCATTTT. This encodes CASRSSNQPQHF.

The genes are TRBV29-1 and TRBJ2-4, with a tentative D call TRBD2 (6 bases). CDR1 is SQVTM and CDR2 is ANQGSEA in the germline V gene. V shed 6 bases and J shed 8 bases, with 14 bases lying between them. The CDR3 extends over 12 amino acids. CDR3 nucleotide sequence: TGCAGCGTACCGGGAGAGGGTCACATTCAGTACTTC. It translates to CSVPGEGHIQYF.

This CDR3 reads CASSFQISSYEQYF. DNA for the CDR3: TGTGCCAGCAGCTTCCAGATCAGCTCCTACGAGCAGTACTTC. The gene calls are TRBV5-4 and TRBJ2-7; no clear D. CDR3 length: 14 residues. Germline CDR1 reads SGHNT; CDR2 reads YYREEE (reference sequence). Trimming took 2 bases from V and 0 from J, leaving 9 bases between them. The variable domain in full, completed from reference TRBV5-4 and TRBJ2-7, reads ETGVTQSPTHLIKTRGQQVTLRCSSQSGHNTVSWYQQALGQGPQFIFQYYREEENGRGNFPPRFSGLQFPNYSSELNVNALELDDSALYLCASSFQISSYEQYFGPGTRLTVT.

This clone has a handful of counts. The rearrangement joins TRBV4-3 to TRBJ2-3, with D possibly TRBD2 on 6 matching bases. V lost 0 bases and J 10 bases, leaving 8 bases between the germline ends. The CDR3 spans 12 residues. Germline assignment: CDR1 LGHNA and CDR2 YSLEER. The CDR3 loop is CASSQDSGAQYF. The CDR3 DNA follows: TGCGCCAGCAGCCAAGATTCGGGAGCGCAGTATTTT.

The V gene is TRBV7-8, the J gene TRBJ2-7; tentatively, D is TRBD2 (6 bases). Looked up from germline, CDR1 is SGHVS and CDR2 is FQNEAQ. V shed 5 bases and J shed 3 bases, with 17 bases lying between them. The CDR3 totals 15 residues. DNA of the CDR3: TGTGCCAGCAGCGCTCGTAGCGGTAGCTTCTACGAGCAGTACTTC. Translating it yields CASSARSGSFYEQYF. Combining the CDR3 with reference TRBV7-8 and TRBJ2-7 gives the whole variable domain GAGVSQSPRYKVAKRGQDVALRCDPISGHVSLFWYQQALGQGPEFLTYFQNEAQLDKSGLPSDRFFAERPEGSVSTLKIQRTQQEDSAVYLCASSARSGSFYEQYFGPGTRLTVT.

In regard to this clone: Additional DNA sequences in this sample encode the identical CDR3. The chain couples TRBV18 to TRBJ1-5; TRBD1 matches at 7 bases. The V segment lost 2 bases and the J segment 4 bases; nucleotides outside the gene matches: 2. Germline loops: CDR1 KGHSH, CDR2 LQKENI. CDR3 length: 14 residues. CDR3 nucleotides: TGTGCCAGCTCACCAGGGACAGAAAATCAGCCCCAGCATTTT. It specifies CASSPGTENQPQHF.

This clone was seen more than once but under ten times. V and J are TRBV2 and TRBJ2-1; maybe TRBD2 (5 bases). Germline V gene sequence: CDR1 SNHLY, CDR2 FYNNEI. Deletions cut 3 bases from V and 2 bases from J, with 11 bases between. This CDR3 contains 15 residues. Here the CDR3 DNA reads TGTGCCAGCAGTGATAGAGGGTTGGCCTACAATGAGCAGTTCTTC. Protein: CASSDRGLAYNEQFF.

This clone has a handful of counts. The rearrangement uses TRBV7-9 and TRBJ1-2, with D possibly matching TRBD1 (6 bases). This CDR3 is built from 14 residues. V was shortened by 3 bases and J by 1 base, with 9 bases between the two germline ends. Germline loops: CDR1 SEHNR, CDR2 FQNEAQ (reference sequence). This chain's CDR3 is CASSLTGLNYGYTF. CDR3 nucleotides: TGTGCCAGCAGCTTGACAGGTCTTAACTATGGCTACACCTTC.